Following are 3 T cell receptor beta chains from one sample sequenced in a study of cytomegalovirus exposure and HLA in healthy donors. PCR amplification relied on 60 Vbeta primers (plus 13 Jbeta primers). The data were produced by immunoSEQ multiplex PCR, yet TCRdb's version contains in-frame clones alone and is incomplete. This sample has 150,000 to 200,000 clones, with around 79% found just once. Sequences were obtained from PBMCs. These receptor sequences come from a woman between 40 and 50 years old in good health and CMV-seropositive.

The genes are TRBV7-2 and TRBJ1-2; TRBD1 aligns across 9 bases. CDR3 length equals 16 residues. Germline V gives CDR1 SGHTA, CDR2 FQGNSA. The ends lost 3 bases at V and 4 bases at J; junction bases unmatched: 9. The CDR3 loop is CASSFFGTGLGYGYTF. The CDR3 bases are TGTGCCAGCAGCTTCTTCGGGACAGGGTTGGGCTATGGCTACACCTTC.

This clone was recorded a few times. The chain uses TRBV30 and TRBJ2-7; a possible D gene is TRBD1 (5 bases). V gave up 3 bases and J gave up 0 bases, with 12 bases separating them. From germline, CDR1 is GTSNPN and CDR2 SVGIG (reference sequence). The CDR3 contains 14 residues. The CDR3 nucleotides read TGTGCCTGGAGAGGGGATTCCTTCTCCTACGAGCAGTACTTC. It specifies CAWRGDSFSYEQYF.

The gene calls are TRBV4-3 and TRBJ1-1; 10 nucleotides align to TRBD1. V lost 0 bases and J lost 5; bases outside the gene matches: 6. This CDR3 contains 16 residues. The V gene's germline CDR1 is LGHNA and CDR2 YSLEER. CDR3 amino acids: CASSQEGTGVGTEAFF. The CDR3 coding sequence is TGCGCCAGCAGCCAAGAGGGGACAGGGGTGGGGACTGAAGCTTTCTTT.